The 20 T cell receptor beta chains below all came from one sample that was sequenced in a study of beta chain features in type 1 diabetes. Study-wide findings and caveats: Shortening of TCRB CDR3s, moderate but significant, appeared in all four CD4+ subsets of Type 1 diabetes patients.

Reverse transcription of all isolated RNA meant that expressed TCRB transcripts were sequenced. Profiled with immunoSEQ multiplex PCR; TCRdb holds only in-frame clones, not every one. The sample lists 150,000 to 200,000 clones, roughly 65% occurring once. These TCRs are of unknown antigen specificity. The specimen sequenced was naive CD4+ T cells from blood. The receptors shown here come from a man in his thirties or forties with type 1 diabetes.

The chain is built from TRBV4-3 and TRBJ1-6; TRBD1 is a possible D gene (5 bases). The CDR3 runs to 13 residues. CDR1 and CDR2 (germline): LGHNA, YSLEER. V dropped 0 bases and J dropped 10 bases, with 7 bases sitting between them. CDR3 residues: CASSQETASPLHF. The CDR3 DNA sequence: TGCGCCAGCAGCCAAGAGACAGCATCACCCCTCCACTTT.

As concerns this clone: Different DNA sequences within this sample yield the same CDR3. The rearrangement links TRBV29-1 to TRBJ2-3; tentative D call: TRBD1 (5 bases). Germline V gene lookup returns CDR1 SQVTM and CDR2 ANQGSEA. V dropped 4 bases and J dropped 0 bases, with 14 bases sitting between them. CDR3 length: 15 residues. The CDR3 DNA is TGCAGCGTTGGGGCAGGGCCTACTAGCACAGATACGCAGTATTTT. Translated, it gives CSVGAGPTSTDTQYF.

The V call is TRBV7-9, the J call TRBJ1-2, with no clear D. V shed 1 base and J shed 8 bases, with 8 bases lying between them. The CDR3 length is 12 residues. Germline lookup yields CDR1 SEHNR and CDR2 FQNEAQ (reference sequence). For the CDR3, the DNA is TGTGCCAGCAGCTTAGGTCCACGAGGCTACACCTTC. It encodes CASSLGPRGYTF.

This clone was counted only a few times. This rearrangement joins TRBV29-1 to TRBJ1-1; 8 nucleotides agree with TRBD1. There are 13 residues in the CDR3. The germline V gene encodes CDR1 SQVTM and CDR2 ANQGSEA. V lost 7 bases to trimming and J lost 0 bases; unmatched junction nucleotides: 4. The CDR3 DNA is TGCAGCGGGCGACAGGGGATGAACACTGAAGCTTTCTTT. Amino acids: CSGRQGMNTEAFF. Full variable domain (outside the CDR3, taken from reference TRBV29-1 and TRBJ1-1): SAVISQKPSRDICQRGTSLTIQCQVDSQVTMMFWYRQQPGQSLTLIATANQGSEATYESGFVIDKFPISRPNLTFSTLTVSNMSPEDSSIYLCSGRQGMNTEAFFGQGTRLTVV.

The gene calls are TRBV30 and TRBJ1-5; no firm D call. The CDR3 extends over 13 amino acids. Trimming removed 3 bases from V and 3 bases from J, with 9 bases in between. Germline V gene lookup returns CDR1 GTSNPN and CDR2 SVGIG (reference sequence). In nucleotides, the CDR3 is TGTGCCTGGAGAGGCCAGTTCAATCAGCCCCAGCATTTT. Translated: CAWRGQFNQPQHF.

The J gene is TRBJ2-5, the V gene TRBV29-1, with 7 positions matching TRBD2. CDR1 and CDR2 from the germline V gene are SQVTM and ANQGSEA. The CDR3 sequence is 15 residues long. The CDR3: CSPGGVGILQETQYF. CDR3 DNA sequence: TGCAGTCCTGGGGGGGTCGGCATACTCCAAGAGACCCAGTACTTC. The full variable domain, its missing parts supplied by reference TRBV29-1 and TRBJ2-5, is SAVISQKPSRDICQRGTSLTIQCQVDSQVTMMFWYRQQPGQSLTLIATANQGSEATYESGFVIDKFPISRPNLTFSTLTVSNMSPEDSSIYLCSPGGVGILQETQYFGPGTRLLVL.

The V call is TRBV6-5, the J call TRBJ2-5, with D uncertain. Per germline, CDR1 MNHEY and CDR2 SVGAGI. The CDR3 totals 14 residues. V gave up 4 bases and J gave up 2 bases, with 11 bases separating them. The CDR3 region has the DNA TGTGCCAGCAGTTCCCGAGGTCCACAAGAGACCCAGTACTTC. This translates into CASSSRGPQETQYF.

This chain uses TRBV9 with TRBJ2-3; TRBD1 aligns across 8 bases. V lost 4 bases to trimming and J lost 3 bases; unmatched junction nucleotides: 1. The CDR3 has 13 residues. CDR1 is SGDLS, CDR2 YYNGEE, per germline. CDR3 amino acids: CASSRQGTDTQYF. The DNA for the CDR3 is TGTGCCAGCAGCCGACAGGGGACAGATACGCAGTATTTT.

The rearrangement links TRBV7-6 to TRBJ2-3; D assignment may be TRBD1 or TRBD2 (5 bases each). CDR1 is SGHVS, CDR2 FNYEAQ, per germline. This CDR3 is 15 amino acids long. The V and J ends lost 6 bases and 1 base respectively, with 14 bases between them. CDR3: CASRSVVGGTDTQYF. In nucleotides, the CDR3 is TGTGCCAGCAGGTCCGTGGTGGGGGGCACAGATACGCAGTATTTT. Using reference TRBV7-6 and TRBJ2-3 for the parts outside the CDR3, the full variable domain is GAGVSQSPRYKVTKRGQDVALRCDPISGHVSLYWYRQALGQGPEFLTYFNYEAQQDKSGLPNDRFSAERPEGSISTLTIQRTEQRDSAMYRCASRSVVGGTDTQYFGPGTRLTVL.

V is TRBV5-1 and J is TRBJ1-2; D is undetermined. The CDR3 sequence is 14 residues long. CDR1 SGHRS and CDR2 YFSETQ come from the germline V gene. Trimming cost V 3 bases and J 0 bases, with 9 bases left between them. The CDR3 DNA is TGCGCCAGCAGCTGGGAGTTAGCTAACTATGGCTACACCTTC. It specifies CASSWELANYGYTF.

The chain has TRBV2 and TRBJ2-2; 7 bases fit TRBD1. Looked up from germline, CDR1 is SNHLY and CDR2 is FYNNEI. The CDR3 is 14 amino acids. V shed 7 bases and J 3 bases; nucleotides not matched to a gene: 5. CDR3: CASKGQTYTGELFF. Written as DNA, the CDR3 is TGTGCCAGCAAGGGACAGACGTACACCGGGGAGCTGTTTTTT.

This clone was seen a single time. The chain uses TRBV19 and TRBJ2-5; D call uncertain. The CDR3 is 12 residues long. Germline assignment: CDR1 LNHDA and CDR2 SQIVND (reference sequence). Trimming removed 8 bases from V and 4 bases from J, with 11 bases in between. CDR3 bases: TGTGCCAGTGGGCGTAGAGGAGAGACCCAGTACTTC. It specifies CASGRRGETQYF.

The rearrangement uses TRBV7-9 and TRBJ2-5, with D perhaps TRBD1 (5 bases). The ends were cut back, 3 bases at V and 2 bases at J, with 10 bases in the middle. The CDR3 is 14 amino acids. Germline V gives CDR1 SEHNR, CDR2 FQNEAQ (reference sequence). CDR3 sequence: CASSLPRTQETQYF. The CDR3 region has the DNA TGTGCCAGCAGCTTGCCGCGGACACAAGAGACCCAGTACTTC.

This sequence joins TRBV29-1 and TRBJ2-5; 7 bases are shared with TRBD2. The CDR3 has 13 residues. V was clipped by 7 bases and J by 5 bases; unmatched bases: 10. In germline, CDR1 is SQVTM, CDR2 ANQGSEA. The CDR3, as DNA: TGCAGCGCCGGGGGGAGGACTGGGGAGACCCAGTACTTC. Translated, it gives CSAGGRTGETQYF.

This clone was observed a handful of times. In nucleotides, the CDR3 is TGCGCCAGCGGACCCGGGGGGAGAGCATACAATGAGCAGTTCTTC. The encoded protein is CASGPGGRAYNEQFF. V is TRBV23-1 and J is TRBJ2-1; TRBD2 aligns across 7 bases. TRBV23-1 is sorted into the ORF group, with uncertain function. This CDR3 contains 15 residues. The ends lost 8 bases at V and 4 bases at J; junction bases unmatched: 11.

The rearrangement joins TRBV10-3 to TRBJ2-3; TRBD1 aligns across 7 bases. Germline assignment: CDR1 ENHRY and CDR2 SYGVKD. The CDR3 length is 14 residues. The CDR3 bases are TGTGCTCTTTCCCGGGACAGTGCGACAGATACGCAGTATTTT. Translated: CALSRDSATDTQYF.

The J gene is TRBJ2-7, the V gene TRBV29-1, with D hard to call. The CDR3 has 10 residues. The germline V gene encodes CDR1 SQVTM and CDR2 ANQGSEA. V dropped 4 bases and J dropped 6 bases, with 7 bases sitting between them. CDR3 coding DNA: TGCAGCGTTGTCGGAATCGAGCAGTACTTC. Protein: CSVVGIEQYF.

In its sample, this clone was seen once. The chain uses TRBV29-1 and TRBJ1-5; 7 bases line up with TRBD1. From germline, CDR1 is SQVTM and CDR2 ANQGSEA. The CDR3 is 13 amino acids. V lost 3 bases to trimming and J lost 7 bases; unmatched junction nucleotides: 6. The CDR3 DNA follows: TGCAGCGTTGATGAGGGGGCCGGGCAGCCCCAGCATTTT. Amino acids: CSVDEGAGQPQHF.

The V and J genes are TRBV4-3 and TRBJ2-5; 7 bases match TRBD1. This CDR3 has 13 amino acids. V dropped 4 bases and J dropped 5; count of bases not matched to a gene: 4. Germline CDR1 is LGHNA and CDR2 is YSLEER. CDR3: CASSPGQAETQYF. The CDR3, as DNA: TGCGCCAGCAGCCCAGGACAGGCGGAGACCCAGTACTTC.

This clone showed up just once. Other DNA sequences of this sample code for an identical CDR3. The chain couples TRBV7-2 to TRBJ2-7, with a possible D match to TRBD1 (6 bases). V dropped 6 bases and J dropped 3 bases, with 12 bases sitting between them. Germline-derived CDR1 and CDR2 are SGHTA and FQGNSA. The CDR3 totals 13 residues. The CDR3 nucleotides are TGTGCCAGCAGTTTAACGGACAGCTACGAGCAGTACTTC. It yields the protein CASSLTDSYEQYF.